The 32 T cell receptor beta chains listed next were all sequenced from one sample in a study of blood T cell repertoires in COVID-19 (dated by TCRdb to 2020 to 2021). Preparation of the library involved the immunoSEQ multiplex PCR assay. This is the immuneACCESS table as TCRdb keeps it, with only in-frame sequences that have V and J called. A part of the clones is gone; compared with another copy, unresolved V genes explain less than half, and the rest is unexplained. The sample table holds about 220,000 clones, of which roughly 84% were seen once. About 3.9% of the sample rests with the top ten. The sample consisted of peripheral blood. Receptors originate from a woman older than 75 with acute or convalescent COVID-19.

The genes are TRBV5-5 and TRBJ1-3; weak D call: TRBD1 (6 bases). The germline CDR1 and CDR2 sequences are SGHKS and YYEKEE (reference sequence). CDR3 length equals 16 residues. Trimming left V 3 bases short and J 0 bases short, with 13 bases between. The DNA for the CDR3 is TGTGCCAGCAGCTGGACGGACAGCAGCTCTGGAAACACCATATATTTT. Translated: CASSWTDSSSGNTIYF.

The chain combines TRBV18 with TRBJ2-7; D gene uncertain. This CDR3 spans 13 amino acids. Trimming cost V 4 bases and J 1 base, with 8 bases left between them. Germline CDR1 is KGHSH and CDR2 is LQKENI. The CDR3: CASSHGRSYEQYF. The CDR3 DNA follows: TGTGCCAGCTCACATGGGCGTTCCTACGAGCAGTACTTC.

The gene calls are TRBV3-1 (or the pseudogene TRBV3-2) and TRBJ1-2; possible D gene TRBD1, 5 bases. The CDR3 has 12 residues. Germline V gene lookup returns CDR1 LGHDT and CDR2 YNNKEL (reference sequence). Trimming took off 1 base at V and 12 bases at J, with 12 bases between the two ends. The DNA of the CDR3 is TGTGCCAGCAGCCAAGGTCAGCAGGGTCACACCTTC. As protein: CASSQGQQGHTF.

This chain joins TRBV7-2 and TRBJ1-5; perhaps TRBD1 as D (6 bases). Germline values: CDR1 SGHTA, CDR2 FQGNSA. The CDR3 covers 15 residues. Trimming removed 1 base at V and 9 bases at J, with 16 bases between. The CDR3 bases are TGTGCCAGCAGCTTAGATTCGCAGGGGAGTCGGCCCCAGCATTTT. Residues: CASSLDSQGSRPQHF.

The chain has TRBV9 and TRBJ1-1; a weak D match, TRBD1 (6 bases). CDR3 size: 14 residues. CDR1 is SGDLS and CDR2 is YYNGEE in the germline V gene. Trimming cost V 4 bases and J 1 base, with 11 bases left between them. The CDR3 loop is CASSKTGGNTEAFF. The CDR3 DNA reads TGTGCCAGCAGCAAGACAGGCGGGAACACTGAAGCTTTCTTT.

The chain employs TRBV9 and TRBJ1-6; TRBD1 might be the D (5 bases). Germline V gives CDR1 SGDLS, CDR2 YYNGEE. V lost 0 bases and J 7 bases, leaving 8 bases between the germline ends. The CDR3 length is 14 residues. CDR3 sequence (DNA): TGTGCCAGCAGCGTAGACAGGACAAATTCACCCCTCCACTTT. Translating gives CASSVDRTNSPLHF.

J is TRBJ2-7 and V is TRBV5-1, with 8 nucleotides matching TRBD1. J gave up 3 bases and V 5 bases, and 4 bases lay outside the gene matches. Germline lookup yields CDR1 SGHRS and CDR2 YFSETQ. The CDR3 loop spans 13 amino acids. Here the CDR3 DNA reads TGCGCCAGCAGGGACAGGGTAGACTACGAGCAGTACTTC. The encoded protein is CASRDRVDYEQYF.

The rearrangement links TRBV2 to TRBJ1-2; D unresolved. Looked up from germline, CDR1 is SNHLY and CDR2 is FYNNEI. This CDR3 has 15 residues. V lost 3 bases and J 5 bases, leaving 16 bases between the germline ends. Here the CDR3 reads CASSEAQASSYGYTF. CDR3 nucleotide sequence: TGTGCCAGCAGTGAGGCTCAGGCCTCCTCATATGGCTACACCTTC.

The chain joins TRBV11-3 to TRBJ2-5; 8 bases fit TRBD1. CDR1 is SGHNT, CDR2 YENEEA, per germline. V lost 5 bases to trimming and J lost 5 bases; unmatched junction nucleotides: 4. CDR3 length: 13 amino acids. The CDR3 coding sequence is TGTGCCAGCAGCCGGACAGGGAAGGAGACCCAGTACTTC. Its protein product is CASSRTGKETQYF.

This chain uses TRBV7-9 with TRBJ1-4; unclear D gene. The CDR3 contains 15 residues. Between the trimmed V and J ends, which lost 4 bases and 2 bases, there was a span of 11 bases. CDR1 and CDR2 (germline): SEHNR, FQNEAQ (reference sequence). CDR3 protein: CASSSHASTNEKLFF. DNA for the CDR3: TGTGCCAGCAGCTCCCACGCGTCCACTAATGAAAAACTGTTTTTT.

The chain couples TRBV28 to TRBJ1-6, with D hard to call. The CDR3 covers 16 residues. V gave up 4 bases and J gave up 0 bases, with 10 bases separating them. The germline gives CDR1 MDHEN, CDR2 SYDVKM. The CDR3: CASSSRRGSYNSPLHF. As DNA, the CDR3 is TGTGCCAGCAGTTCACGACGGGGCTCCTATAATTCACCCCTCCACTTT.

The chain uses TRBV5-5 and TRBJ1-1; TRBD1 might be the D (6 bases). Trimming took 5 bases from V and 6 from J, leaving 11 bases between them. The CDR3 length is 12 residues. Germline V lookup: CDR1 SGHKS, CDR2 YYEKEE (reference sequence). CDR3 in DNA: TGTGCCAGCAGTTGGACAGCTCCTGAAGCTTTCTTT. It codes for CASSWTAPEAFF.

In DNA form, the CDR3 reads TGTGCCAGCAGCCTTGACAGGGCCGCCTATGGCTACACCTTC. It codes for CASSLDRAAYGYTF. This rearrangement joins TRBV28 to TRBJ1-2, with 7 bases that match TRBD1. The length of the CDR3 is 14 residues. Germline loops: CDR1 MDHEN, CDR2 SYDVKM. Trimming at V came to 6 bases and at J to 4 bases, leaving 8 bases not matched to a gene.

The chain is built from TRBV28 and TRBJ2-2; 9 bases map to TRBD1. From germline, CDR1 is MDHEN and CDR2 SYDVKM. V lost 4 bases to trimming and J lost 5 bases; unmatched junction nucleotides: 11. The CDR3 sequence is 17 residues long. CDR3: CASSSAYRGRKTGELFF. The CDR3 DNA reads as TGTGCCAGCAGTTCTGCTTACAGGGGGCGAAAAACCGGGGAGCTGTTTTTT.

The CDR3 is CASSEGPRSAYSNQPQHF. DNA of the CDR3: TGTGCCAGCAGTGAAGGACCCCGTAGCGCCTATAGCAATCAGCCCCAGCATTTT. The chain employs TRBV2 and TRBJ1-5; D gene ambiguous. Germline CDR1 is SNHLY and CDR2 is FYNNEI. The CDR3 runs 18 residues. Between the trimmed V and J ends, which lost 1 base and 0 bases, there was a span of 16 bases.

The V gene is TRBV5-1, the J gene TRBJ1-3; no clear D. Germline assignment: CDR1 SGHRS and CDR2 YFSETQ. This CDR3 has 14 residues. Trimming took 0 bases from V and 2 from J, leaving 6 bases between them. CDR3 nucleotide sequence: TGCGCCAGCAGCTTGGACGGGACTGGAAACACCATATATTTT. It encodes CASSLDGTGNTIYF.

V and J are TRBV5-6 and TRBJ1-1; possibly TRBD1 for D (5 bases). Germline V CDR1 and CDR2: SGHDT, YYEEEE. This CDR3 spans 13 amino acids. Trimming pared 1 base from V and 5 bases from J, leaving 9 bases between. CDR3 coding DNA: TGTGCCAGCAGCTTGCCGGGGGGGACTGAAGCTTTCTTT. Amino acids: CASSLPGGTEAFF.

The V gene is TRBV24-1, the J gene TRBJ2-1; 8 nucleotides agree with TRBD1. CDR1 is KGHDR and CDR2 is SFDVKD in the germline V gene. J gave up 8 bases and V 2 bases, and 10 bases lay outside the gene matches. This CDR3 contains 16 residues. CDR3 DNA sequence: TGTGCCACCAGTGATTCCTCGGGACAGGCGAAGGATGAGCAGTTCTTC. This translates into CATSDSSGQAKDEQFF.

The rearrangement links TRBV24-1 to TRBJ2-1; the match to TRBD1 covers 8 bases. V trimming: 4 bases; J trimming: 1 base; junction bases outside the gene matches: 5. Germline values: CDR1 KGHDR, CDR2 SFDVKD. The CDR3 loop spans 16 amino acids. CDR3 protein: CATSDRQGASYNEQFF. CDR3 in DNA: TGTGCCACCAGTGACCGGCAGGGGGCATCCTACAATGAGCAGTTCTTC.

Points on this clone: One end of the junction fails to match germline, which may point to a read error. This chain connects TRBV28 to TRBJ1-5, with 9 bases fitting TRBD1. This CDR3 is 15 amino acids long. Germline V gene lookup returns CDR1 MDHEN and CDR2 SYDVKM. CDR3 bases: TGTGCCAGCAACTGGCCGGACAGGGGCAACCAGCCCCAGCATTTT. This sequence encodes CASNWPDRGNQPQHF. Looking up the rest from reference TRBV28 and TRBJ1-5 gives the full variable domain: DVKVTQSSRYLVKRTGEKVFLECVQDMDHENMFWYRQDPGLGLRLIYFSYDVKMKEKGDIPEGYSVSREKKERFSLILESASTNQTSMYLCASNWPDRGNQPQHFGDGTRLSIL.

V usage is TRBV13 and J usage is TRBJ2-2; 10 bases fit TRBD1. Germline trimming cut 6 bases from V and 0 bases from J; bases unmatched to any gene: 7. The CDR3 runs to 17 residues. The V gene's germline CDR1 is PRHDT and CDR2 FYEKMQ (reference sequence). This chain's CDR3 is CASRGTGVTANTGELFF. The CDR3, as DNA: TGTGCCAGCAGGGGGACAGGGGTAACTGCGAACACCGGGGAGCTGTTTTTT.

This chain links TRBV19 with TRBJ1-1, with 7 bases that match TRBD1. This CDR3 contains 13 residues. V lost 6 bases and J lost 1; bases outside the gene matches: 2. Germline V CDR1 and CDR2: LNHDA, SQIVND (reference sequence). The CDR3 spells CASRRQGNTEAFF. The CDR3 nucleotides are TGTGCCAGTAGAAGACAGGGGAACACTGAAGCTTTCTTT. The full variable domain, its missing parts supplied by reference TRBV19 and TRBJ1-1, is DGGITQSPKYLFRKEGQNVTLSCEQNLNHDAMYWYRQDPGQGLRLIYYSQIVNDFQKGDIAEGYSVSREKKESFPLTVTSAQKNPTAFYLCASRRQGNTEAFFGQGTRLTVV.

CDR3 region: CASSLVSPINYGYTF. The CDR3 nucleotides read TGTGCCAGCAGCTTAGTTAGCCCGATTAACTATGGCTACACCTTC. The J gene is TRBJ1-2, the V gene TRBV7-2; D remains unclear. The CDR3 runs 15 residues. The germline V gene encodes CDR1 SGHTA and CDR2 FQGNSA. The V and J ends lost 1 base and 1 base respectively, with 10 bases between them.

The rearrangement uses TRBV7-2 and TRBJ1-3, with D perhaps TRBD1 (5 bases). The CDR3 sequence is 15 residues long. V lost 5 bases and J 4 bases, leaving 15 bases between the germline ends. Germline CDR1 is SGHTA and CDR2 is FQGNSA. This CDR3 reads CASSPERGGGNTIYF. CDR3 nucleotide sequence: TGTGCCAGCAGCCCAGAAAGGGGTGGAGGAAACACCATATATTTT.

The rearrangement joins TRBV2 to TRBJ1-6, with 8 bases fitting TRBD1. Trimming took 2 bases from V and 1 from J; bases not matched to a gene: 1. This CDR3 is built from 16 residues. Germline CDR1 reads SNHLY; CDR2 reads FYNNEI. The DNA for the CDR3 is TGTGCCAGCAGTGAACAGGGGGCATCCTATAATTCACCCCTCCACTTT. Residues: CASSEQGASYNSPLHF.

The CDR3 DNA reads as TGTGCCAGCAGCTTGGCAAGAAGGGGCAGGGGTGGCTACACCTTC. Translation gives CASSLARRGRGGYTF. The rearrangement uses TRBV11-2 and TRBJ1-2, with D perhaps matching TRBD1 (6 bases). V lost 3 bases, J lost 7 bases, and 18 bases lay in between. CDR1 is SGHAT and CDR2 is FQNNGV in the germline V gene. CDR3 length: 15 residues.

The V and J genes are TRBV14 and TRBJ1-1, with 7 positions matching TRBD1. J gave up 5 bases and V 3 bases, and 12 bases lay outside the gene matches. This CDR3 is 16 amino acids long. Germline V gene data show CDR1 as SGHDN and CDR2 as FVKESK. CDR3 in DNA: TGTGCCAGCAGCCATGACTTCCGGGACAGAGAGACTGAAGCTTTCTTT. Translated: CASSHDFRDRETEAFF.

This clone was seen a handful of times. The CDR3 DNA sequence: TGTGCCAGCAGTGGGACTACGTCTTACTACGAGCAGTACTTC. It specifies CASSGTTSYYEQYF. The genes are TRBV28 and TRBJ2-7; TRBD2 agrees at 7 bases. CDR1 and CDR2 (germline): MDHEN, SYDVKM. J gave up 3 bases and V 5 bases, and 7 bases lay outside the gene matches. The CDR3 loop spans 14 amino acids.

This clone was found once. The J gene is TRBJ2-7, the V gene TRBV5-1; D gene uncertain. The CDR3 extends over 12 amino acids. CDR1 SGHRS and CDR2 YFSETQ come from the germline V gene. V was trimmed by 0 bases and J by 4 bases, leaving 5 bases between them. CDR3 DNA sequence: TGCGCCAGCAGCTTGGACAGATACGAGCAGTACTTC. As protein: CASSLDRYEQYF.

The V call is TRBV7-9, the J call TRBJ1-2; D uncertain. Per germline, CDR1 SEHNR and CDR2 FQNEAQ (reference sequence). The CDR3 has 14 residues. Trimming stripped 4 bases from V and 9 bases from J, with 18 bases between. The CDR3 loop is CASSSRRRELSYTF. The CDR3 nucleotides read TGTGCCAGCAGCTCAAGACGGAGGGAATTGAGCTACACCTTC.

This clone was detected only a few times. The chain couples TRBV5-1 to TRBJ2-7; tentatively, D is TRBD1 (6 bases). Trimming took off 7 bases at V and 1 base at J, with 9 bases between the two ends. The CDR3 runs to 12 residues. Germline CDR1 and CDR2: SGHRS and YFSETQ. The CDR3 loop is CASGDTSYEQYF. CDR3 DNA: TGCGCCAGCGGGGACACATCCTACGAGCAGTACTTC. Using reference TRBV5-1 and TRBJ2-7 for the parts outside the CDR3, the full variable domain is KAGVTQTPRYLIKTRGQQVTLSCSPISGHRSVSWYQQTPGQGLQFLFEYFSETQRNKGNFPGRFSGRQFSNSRSEMNVSTLELGDSALYLCASGDTSYEQYFGPGTRLTVT.

V usage is TRBV29-1 and J usage is TRBJ1-1; 7 nucleotides agree with TRBD1. Germline CDR1 SQVTM, CDR2 ANQGSEA. The CDR3 spans 13 residues. CDR3 sequence: CSGGRQGDTEAFF. CDR3 in DNA: TGCTCCGGAGGACGACAGGGAGACACTGAAGCTTTCTTT. Combining the CDR3 with reference TRBV29-1 and TRBJ1-1 gives the whole variable domain SAVISQKPSRDICQRGTSLTIQCQVDSQVTMMFWYRQQPGQSLTLIATANQGSEATYESGFVIDKFPISRPNLTFSTLTVSNMSPEDSSIYLCSGGRQGDTEAFFGQGTRLTVV.